This T cell receptor beta chain is drawn from a study of shared clonotypes between healthy human individuals. Naive CD8 cells comprised CD45RO-negative, CCR7-positively selected cells, excluding terminally differentiated effector memory CD45RA+ cells. Free of recent acute infections or vaccinations, the donors were healthy HIV-negative adults. A deep-level run was used for the assay. Sequencing used immunoSEQ multiplex PCR; TCRdb keeps in-frame clones, though not all of them. Among around 560,000 clones, approximately 95% were seen once, and the ten largest hold approximately 0.11%. A remark on this clone: The antigen remains undetermined.

The study, taken as a whole, reports: Despite large depth, sorted-subset datasets appeared incompletely sequenced. Owing to a small donor count, the genetic and exposure-history diversity represented was limited.

Sequenced material: naive CD8+ T cells sorted from blood. The clonotype originates from a woman aged 30 to 39 in good health.

The DNA of the CDR3 is TGTGCCAGCAGGCCCCCAGGGACAGGGCTTATCGGAGCTAACACCGGGGAGCTGTTTTTT. Its translation is CASRPPGTGLIGANTGELFF. This chain joins TRBV28 and TRBJ2-2; TRBD1 matches 9 bases. The CDR3 consists of 20 residues. With 6 bases clipped from V and 2 bases from J, the junction kept 19 bases outside the gene matches. Per germline, CDR1 MDHEN and CDR2 SYDVKM.